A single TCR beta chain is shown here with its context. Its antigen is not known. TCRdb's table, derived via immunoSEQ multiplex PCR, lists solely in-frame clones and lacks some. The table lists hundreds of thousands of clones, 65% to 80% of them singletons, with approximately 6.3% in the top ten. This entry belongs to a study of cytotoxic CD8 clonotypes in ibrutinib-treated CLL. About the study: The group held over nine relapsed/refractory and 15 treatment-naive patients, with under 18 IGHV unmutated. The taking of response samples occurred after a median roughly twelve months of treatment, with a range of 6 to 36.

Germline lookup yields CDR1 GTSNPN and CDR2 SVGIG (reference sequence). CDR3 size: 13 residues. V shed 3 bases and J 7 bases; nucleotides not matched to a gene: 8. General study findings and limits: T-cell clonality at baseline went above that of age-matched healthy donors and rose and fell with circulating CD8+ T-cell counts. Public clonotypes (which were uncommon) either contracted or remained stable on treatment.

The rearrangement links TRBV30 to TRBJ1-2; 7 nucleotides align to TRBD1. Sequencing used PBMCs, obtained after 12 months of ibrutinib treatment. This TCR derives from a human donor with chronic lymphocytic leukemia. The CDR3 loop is CAWRARGAFGYTF. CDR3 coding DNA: TGTGCCTGGAGAGCCAGGGGGGCCTTTGGCTACACCTTC.